These 28 T cell receptor beta chains were all obtained from the same sample, sequenced in a study of cytomegalovirus exposure and HLA in healthy donors. The PCR was carried out with 60 Vbeta primers and 13 Jbeta primers. Repertoires were generated with immunoSEQ multiplex PCR, while TCRdb's copy carries only in-frame clones and drops some. The data hold some 160,000 clones, with about 77% observed a single time. Sequencing was carried out using PBMCs. The origin of the receptors is a man aged 60 to 69 in good health and CMV-seronegative.

This clone was seen once. The rearrangement links TRBV4-2 to TRBJ2-1; 7 bases agree with TRBD1. V shed 2 bases, J shed 8 bases, and the junction held 12 bases outside the gene matches. The CDR3 is 16 residues long. Germline values: CDR1 LGHNA, CDR2 YNFKEQ. The CDR3 here is CASSQLRGQNSDEQFF. CDR3 bases: TGTGCCAGCAGCCAACTTAGGGGGCAGAATTCGGATGAGCAGTTCTTC.

This clone has a handful of counts. The J gene is TRBJ2-2, the V gene TRBV9, with TRBD1 matching over 8 bases. The CDR3 has 16 amino acids. The germline V gene has CDR1 SGDLS and CDR2 YYNGEE. Trimming took 3 bases from V and 5 from J; bases not matched to a gene: 9. The CDR3 DNA reads TGTGCCAGCAGCGCCAGAGACAGGGGTGGGACCGGGGAGCTGTTTTTT. The encoded protein is CASSARDRGGTGELFF.

This clone was counted once. The chain joins TRBV7-8 to TRBJ1-5; D unresolved. V was clipped by 5 bases and J by 3 bases, with 8 bases between them. This CDR3 region has 13 residues. In germline, CDR1 is SGHVS, CDR2 FQNEAQ. For the CDR3, the DNA is TGTGCCAGCAGCCCTATAGCCAATCAGCCCCAGCATTTT. This gives the protein CASSPIANQPQHF.

CDR3 amino acids: CASSRVLPGLIYGYTF. In DNA form, the CDR3 reads TGTGCCAGCAGTAGGGTCTTACCGGGACTAATCTATGGCTACACCTTC. The chain combines TRBV2 with TRBJ1-2; maybe TRBD1 (5 bases). V lost 5 bases, J lost 4 bases, and 20 bases lay in between. CDR1 and CDR2 from the germline V gene are SNHLY and FYNNEI. This CDR3 is 16 amino acids long.

The J gene is TRBJ1-1, the V gene TRBV6-5; D is unresolved. Germline lookup yields CDR1 MNHEY and CDR2 SVGAGI. V was cut by 5 bases and J by 1 base, with 14 bases left in between. The CDR3 has 15 amino acids. The CDR3, as DNA: TGTGCCAGCAGTCGGCTAACACGCGGGAACACTGAAGCTTTCTTT. Translated, it gives CASSRLTRGNTEAFF.

The rearrangement uses TRBV29-1 and TRBJ2-3; TRBD1 might be the D (5 bases). V lost 3 bases to trimming and J lost 1 base, with 14 bases between them. This CDR3 spans 15 amino acids. CDR1 and CDR2 (germline): SQVTM, ANQGSEA. CDR3 DNA sequence: TGCAGCGTTGATGTCGGCAGGGTTGGCACAGATACGCAGTATTTT. Translated: CSVDVGRVGTDTQYF.

The V gene is TRBV4-1, the J gene TRBJ2-3, with 8 bases that match TRBD1. V gave up 6 bases and J gave up 4 bases; unmatched junction bases: 12. The CDR3 consists of 16 residues. Germline CDR1 MGHRA, CDR2 YSYEKL. CDR3 region: CASRQQEQGASDTQYF. CDR3 nucleotide sequence: TGCGCCAGCAGACAACAAGAGCAGGGGGCATCAGATACGCAGTATTTT.

The CDR3 nucleotides read TGTGCCAGTAGTACGCAGGGCCAGACCCAGTACTTC. This gives the protein CASSTQGQTQYF. The V and J genes are TRBV19 and TRBJ2-5, with D tentatively TRBD1 (5 bases). The CDR3 extends over 12 amino acids. Trimming stripped 4 bases from V and 6 bases from J, with 9 bases between. Germline V CDR1 and CDR2: LNHDA, SQIVND (reference sequence).

The rearrangement joins TRBV29-1 to TRBJ2-5; a possible D gene is TRBD2 (7 bases). The DNA end favors TRBJ2-7, so the J call may be wrong. The V gene's germline CDR1 is SQVTM and CDR2 ANQGSEA. This CDR3 has 11 amino acids. CDR3: CSIRGGDEQYF. CDR3 sequence (DNA): TGCAGCATCCGAGGGGGGGACGAGCAGTACTTC.

On this clone: The same CDR3 also results from other DNA sequences found in this sample. The chain employs TRBV30 and TRBJ2-5; D might be TRBD1 (5 bases). The CDR3 extends over 16 amino acids. Germline CDR1 GTSNPN, CDR2 SVGIG (reference sequence). V lost 0 bases and J lost 5, with 19 bases in between. CDR3 residues: CAWSVTSGFLQETQYF. DNA of the CDR3: TGTGCCTGGAGTGTAACTTCAGGGTTCCTCCAGGAGACCCAGTACTTC.

The chain recombines TRBV27 with TRBJ2-7, with D perhaps matching TRBD2 (5 bases). Germline lookup yields CDR1 MNHEY and CDR2 SMNVEV (reference sequence). Trimming cost V 6 bases and J 0 bases, with 15 bases left between them. The CDR3 is 15 residues long. The CDR3: CASRPSGFNSYEQYF. The DNA of the CDR3 is TGTGCCAGCAGACCAAGCGGTTTCAACTCCTACGAGCAGTACTTC.

The genes are TRBV6-5 and TRBJ1-1, with 9 bases fitting TRBD1. Unmatched junction bases numbered 3, after V lost 5 bases and J lost 2 bases. The CDR3 extends over 14 amino acids. Germline V gene sequence: CDR1 MNHEY, CDR2 SVGAGI. CDR3 in DNA: TGTGCCAGCAGTAATACAGGGGGCAACACTGAAGCTTTCTTT. Translating it yields CASSNTGGNTEAFF.

V gene TRBV10-3 combines with J gene TRBJ2-7; unclear D gene. The CDR3 spans 11 residues. V shed 3 bases and J shed 5 bases, with 5 bases lying between them. From germline, CDR1 is ENHRY and CDR2 SYGVKD. The CDR3 coding sequence is TGTGCCATCAGTGATATCCACGAGCAGTACTTC. This codes for CAISDIHEQYF.

The chain links TRBV6-1 to TRBJ1-1; 10 positions agree with TRBD1. With 6 bases clipped from V and 2 bases from J, the junction kept 3 bases outside the gene matches. The CDR3 totals 14 residues. Germline assignment: CDR1 MNHNS and CDR2 SASEGT. CDR3 amino acids: CASRGDRGNTEAFF. CDR3 DNA sequence: TGTGCCAGCAGGGGGGACAGGGGTAACACTGAAGCTTTCTTT.

There are a few counts of this clone. The rearrangement joins TRBV29-1 to TRBJ2-2; TRBD2 matches 15 bases. The CDR3 sequence is 15 residues long. Per the germline V gene, CDR1 is SQVTM and CDR2 is ANQGSEA. Trimming cost V 4 bases and J 7 bases; bases outside gene matches: 4. CDR3 in DNA: TGCAGCGTTGGCGGACTAGCGGGGGGGGACGGGGAGCTGTTTTTT. Translated, it gives CSVGGLAGGDGELFF.

This chain connects TRBV2 to TRBJ1-4; D may be TRBD1 (6 bases). The CDR3 is 17 residues long. Germline V gene data show CDR1 as SNHLY and CDR2 as FYNNEI. V lost 8 bases, J lost 3 bases, and 22 bases lay in between. The CDR3 DNA is TGTGCCAGCTCAATATCCGGGGGGCGAGTCCCTAATGAAAAACTGTTTTTT. It yields the protein CASSISGGRVPNEKLFF.

The rearrangement joins TRBV5-1 to TRBJ2-3; possible D gene TRBD2, 6 bases. The V and J ends lost 2 bases and 1 base respectively, with 8 bases between them. Germline lookup yields CDR1 SGHRS and CDR2 YFSETQ. CDR3 length: 14 residues. The CDR3 sequence is CASSFSGGTDTQYF. The CDR3 region has the DNA TGCGCCAGCAGCTTTTCGGGGGGCACAGATACGCAGTATTTT. The full variable domain, in which reference TRBV5-1 and TRBJ2-3 provide the parts outside the CDR3, is KAGVTQTPRYLIKTRGQQVTLSCSPISGHRSVSWYQQTPGQGLQFLFEYFSETQRNKGNFPGRFSGRQFSNSRSEMNVSTLELGDSALYLCASSFSGGTDTQYFGPGTRLTVL.

The DNA for the CDR3 is TGTGCCAGCAGTGACCCTCCCGACACGTCCTACGAGCAGTACTTC. Its translation: CASSDPPDTSYEQYF. V gene TRBV6-4 combines with J gene TRBJ2-7; D ambiguous. Germline V lookup: CDR1 MRHNA, CDR2 SNTAGT. The CDR3 contains 15 residues. With 2 bases removed from V and 1 base from J, the gap between germline ends came to 12 bases.

This chain connects TRBV5-4 to TRBJ2-5; 12 bases line up with TRBD2. The CDR3 totals 18 residues. With 1 base clipped from V and 4 bases from J, the junction kept 11 bases outside the gene matches. The V gene's germline CDR1 is SGHNT and CDR2 YYREEE (reference sequence). The CDR3: CASSLTSGGLGRGETQYF. CDR3 DNA: TGTGCCAGCAGCTTGACTAGCGGGGGGTTGGGAAGGGGAGAGACCCAGTACTTC.

The rearrangement links TRBV10-3 to TRBJ1-6; D is unresolved. In germline, CDR1 is ENHRY, CDR2 SYGVKD. Between the trimmed V and J ends, which lost 6 bases and 5 bases, there was a span of 14 bases. This CDR3 spans 15 amino acids. CDR3: CAIRSTGVNNSPLHF. The CDR3 nucleotides read TGTGCCATCAGATCCACGGGAGTGAATAATTCACCCCTCCACTTT.

The chain joins TRBV11-2 to TRBJ2-7; perhaps TRBD1 as D (6 bases). The ends were cut back, 1 base at V and 3 bases at J, with 19 bases in the middle. This CDR3 comprises 17 residues. The V gene's germline CDR1 is SGHAT and CDR2 FQNNGV. For the CDR3, the DNA is TGTGCCAGCAGCTTAGTTCTGGACAGCCAAGGGGTCTACGAGCAGTACTTC. Its translation is CASSLVLDSQGVYEQYF.

The table lists this clone with a few counts. The chain couples TRBV29-1 to TRBJ2-7; 8 positions agree with TRBD2. In germline, CDR1 is SQVTM, CDR2 ANQGSEA. V lost 6 bases and J lost 0; bases outside the gene matches: 4. CDR3 size: 13 residues. CDR3 nucleotides: TGCAGCGTCACTACTAGCGGCTCCTACGAGCAGTACTTC. Protein sequence: CSVTTSGSYEQYF.

Written as DNA, the CDR3 is TGTGCCAGCCGAAACAGGGGGCCGGGTGAGCAGTTCTTC. Translated: CASRNRGPGEQFF. The gene calls are TRBV5-4 and TRBJ2-1; TRBD1 matches 9 bases. CDR3 length: 13 residues. Trimming took 7 bases from V and 9 from J; bases not matched to a gene: 8. Germline CDR1 reads SGHNT; CDR2 reads YYREEE (reference sequence).

This clone was counted only a few times. V gene TRBV29-1 combines with J gene TRBJ2-7, with 12 bases lining up with TRBD1. Looked up from germline, CDR1 is SQVTM and CDR2 is ANQGSEA. The CDR3 loop spans 16 amino acids. The V segment lost 4 bases and the J segment 2 bases; nucleotides outside the gene matches: 9. CDR3 protein: CSVVGGTGGLPYEQYF. The CDR3 DNA sequence: TGCAGCGTTGTCGGCGGGACAGGGGGCCTCCCCTACGAGCAGTACTTC.

The gene calls are TRBV30 and TRBJ1-2, with 9 bases that match TRBD1. The CDR3 extends over 13 amino acids. CDR1 is GTSNPN, CDR2 SVGIG, per germline (reference sequence). After removal of 0 bases from V and 8 bases from J, the junction contained 4 bases not matched to a gene. The CDR3 loop is CAWSVRQGDGYTF. In DNA form, the CDR3 reads TGTGCCTGGAGTGTACGACAGGGGGACGGCTACACCTTC.

The V and J genes are TRBV6-5 and TRBJ2-5; perhaps TRBD1 as D (7 bases). Germline CDR1 and CDR2: MNHEY and SVGAGI. CDR3 length: 14 residues. V was pared by 11 bases and J by 0 bases, with 16 bases between. In nucleotides, the CDR3 is TGTGCCTGCGCGGGACAGTGGAACCAAGAGACCCAGTACTTC. It is translated as CACAGQWNQETQYF.

The chain employs TRBV2 and TRBJ2-3; D uncertain. Germline V gives CDR1 SNHLY, CDR2 FYNNEI. The CDR3 is 13 amino acids. The V end lost 4 bases, the J end lost 6 bases, and 11 bases lay between the germline ends. The CDR3 is CASSAPLLDTQYF. The CDR3 DNA reads TGTGCCAGCAGTGCACCACTTTTGGATACGCAGTATTTT.

The CDR3 DNA reads as TGTGCCAGCAGGGCGGGGCTTAATGAAAAACTGTTTTTT. Amino acids: CASRAGLNEKLFF. The J gene is TRBJ1-4, the V gene TRBV6-1; maybe TRBD1 (5 bases). The CDR3 covers 13 residues. V was clipped by 6 bases and J by 4 bases, with 9 bases between them. Germline V gene data show CDR1 as MNHNS and CDR2 as SASEGT.